This entry lists 13 T cell receptor beta chains sequenced from one sample in a study of shared clonotypes between healthy human individuals. Clones were read by immunoSEQ multiplex PCR, and TCRdb kept only the in-frame ones, dropping some. The sample consists of 1,400,000 or so clones, about 98.5% of them appearing once. Sequencing was carried out using naive CD4+ T cells sorted from blood. Subset in this sample: CD45RA+ positively selected. Every receptor here comes from a man aged 25 to 45 in good health.

The rearrangement uses TRBV29-1 and TRBJ2-3; TRBD2 matches at 13 bases. V shed 7 bases and J 2 bases; nucleotides not matched to a gene: 3. The CDR3 is made up of 14 amino acids. Looked up from germline, CDR1 is SQVTM and CDR2 is ANQGSEA. DNA of the CDR3: TGCAGCGGGGGGACTAGCGGGGTCACAGATACGCAGTATTTT. Translation gives CSGGTSGVTDTQYF.

The rearrangement uses TRBV19 and TRBJ1-5; tentative D call: TRBD1 (5 bases). The CDR3 is made up of 14 amino acids. With 7 bases removed from V and 1 base from J, the gap between germline ends came to 11 bases. The germline V gene has CDR1 LNHDA and CDR2 SQIVND (reference sequence). CDR3 loop: CASTLRGSNQPQHF. The CDR3 region has the DNA TGTGCCAGTACCCTGCGGGGCAGCAATCAGCCCCAGCATTTT.

J is TRBJ1-5 and V is TRBV6-4, with D possibly matching TRBD1 (5 bases). Germline CDR1 and CDR2: MRHNA and SNTAGT. Trimming took off 0 bases at V and 8 bases at J, with 11 bases between the two ends. The CDR3 is 14 residues long. CDR3 residues: CASSDSGWGKPQHF. CDR3 nucleotide sequence: TGTGCCAGCAGTGACTCGGGGTGGGGGAAGCCCCAGCATTTT.

The CDR3 nucleotides read TGTGCCAGCAGCTTAGAGGGGAATCGGGCAACCGGGGAGCTGTTTTTT. Its protein product is CASSLEGNRATGELFF. The V gene is TRBV11-3, the J gene TRBJ2-2; D unresolved. From germline, CDR1 is SGHNT and CDR2 YENEEA. The CDR3 totals 16 residues. V dropped 0 bases and J dropped 5 bases, with 13 bases sitting between them.

This chain links TRBV7-2 with TRBJ2-2, with a tentative D call TRBD1 (6 bases). V gave up 8 bases and J gave up 6 bases, with 16 bases separating them. CDR3 length equals 14 residues. Looked up from germline, CDR1 is SGHTA and CDR2 is FQGNSA. Here the CDR3 DNA reads TGTGCCAGCGGACAGTTATGGAGCTCCGGGGAGCTGTTTTTT. Protein product: CASGQLWSSGELFF.

The chain employs TRBV7-3 and TRBJ2-5, with TRBD1 matching over 8 bases. Trimming at V came to 5 bases and at J to 3 bases, leaving 8 bases not matched to a gene. The V gene's germline CDR1 is SGHTA and CDR2 FQGTGA. The CDR3 consists of 15 residues. In nucleotides, the CDR3 is TGTGCCAGCAGCCCCAGGACAGGGTTTGAAGAGACCCAGTACTTC. This encodes CASSPRTGFEETQYF.

This clone showed up just once. The V gene is TRBV28, the J gene TRBJ2-1; 10 positions match TRBD2. Germline V gene sequence: CDR1 MDHEN, CDR2 SYDVKM. Trimming at V came to 5 bases and at J to 10 bases, leaving 11 bases not matched to a gene. This CDR3 contains 15 residues. The CDR3 DNA reads TGTGCCAGCAGTAACATAGCGGGAGGAAGAGGAGAGCAGTTCTTC. Translating it yields CASSNIAGGRGEQFF. Variable domain in full (rest from reference TRBV28 and TRBJ2-1): DVKVTQSSRYLVKRTGEKVFLECVQDMDHENMFWYRQDPGLGLRLIYFSYDVKMKEKGDIPEGYSVSREKKERFSLILESASTNQTSMYLCASSNIAGGRGEQFFGPGTRLTVL.

This chain connects TRBV21-1 to TRBJ2-1. TRBV21-1 is recorded as a pseudogene. This CDR3 has 14 amino acids. The DNA of the CDR3 is TGTGCCAGCAGCAAAGTTGTTTCCTACAATGAGCAGTTCTTC. It specifies CASSKVVSYNEQFF.

The genes are TRBV5-1 and TRBJ2-1; 11 bases match TRBD1. CDR1 is SGHRS, CDR2 YFSETQ, per germline. After removal of 4 bases from V and 8 bases from J, the junction contained 11 bases not matched to a gene. CDR3 length equals 16 residues. The CDR3 coding sequence is TGCGCCAGCAGCCAAAGGACAGGGGGCATGAGGGATGAGCAGTTCTTC. Encoded protein: CASSQRTGGMRDEQFF. The full variable domain, with the rest looked up from reference TRBV5-1 and TRBJ2-1, is KAGVTQTPRYLIKTRGQQVTLSCSPISGHRSVSWYQQTPGQGLQFLFEYFSETQRNKGNFPGRFSGRQFSNSRSEMNVSTLELGDSALYLCASSQRTGGMRDEQFFGPGTRLTVL.

The chain uses TRBV2 and TRBJ2-7, with TRBD1 matching 8 bases. Trimming at V came to 6 bases and at J to 2 bases, leaving 9 bases not matched to a gene. The CDR3 has 15 residues. Germline CDR1 is SNHLY and CDR2 is FYNNEI. In DNA, the CDR3 is TGTGCCAGCAGAAAGGGTCAGGGGGCACCCTACGAGCAGTACTTC. It codes for CASRKGQGAPYEQYF.

This chain connects TRBV6-5 to TRBJ2-7; 9 bases fit TRBD1. V gave up 6 bases and J gave up 7 bases; unmatched junction bases: 4. Germline lookup yields CDR1 MNHEY and CDR2 SVGAGI. CDR3 length: 12 amino acids. The DNA for the CDR3 is TGTGCCAGCAGCCGGACAGGGGTTGAGCAGTACTTC. As protein: CASSRTGVEQYF.

In its sample, this clone was seen once. The CDR3 sequence is CASSPMLGTGIFYGYTF. In nucleotides, the CDR3 is TGTGCCAGCTCACCAATGTTGGGGACAGGGATTTTCTATGGCTACACCTTC. The chain recombines TRBV18 with TRBJ1-2, with 9 bases lining up with TRBD1. J lost 4 bases, V lost 2 bases, and 11 bases had no gene match. Germline V lookup: CDR1 KGHSH, CDR2 LQKENI. This CDR3 region has 17 residues.

The rearrangement joins TRBV4-1 to TRBJ2-1; unclear D gene. The CDR3 has 15 amino acids. Trimming took off 0 bases at V and 9 bases at J, with 15 bases between the two ends. CDR1 is MGHRA and CDR2 is YSYEKL in the germline V gene. The CDR3 reads CASSQETGPHVEQFF. Written as DNA, the CDR3 is TGCGCCAGCAGCCAAGAGACCGGCCCGCATGTTGAGCAGTTCTTC.